The rows below give T cell receptor beta chains drawn from one sample of a study of T cells in localized non-small cell lung cancer. Using immunoSEQ multiplex PCR, the repertoire was profiled, and TCRdb retains in-frame clones only, with some absent. The sample lists approximately 2,400 clones; about a fifth were seen once. The material sequenced was normal lung tissue next to the tumor, taken before any cancer treatment. The receptors originated from a man between 40 and 70 years old with stage I squamous cell lung carcinoma. Each CDR3 is given with its conserved first and last residue. D genes are given only for firm matches. The size field is filled for only some rows; it gives once, few, many or a size class.

NA,NA,TRBV18,TRBJ2-5,CASSPGGNGETQYF,TGTGCCAGCTCACCGGGTGGCAACGGGGAGACCCAGTACTTC
NA,NA,TRBV5-1,TRBJ2-7,CANFARRGYSTAGQYF,TGCGCCAACTTCGCACGTCGGGGGTATTCGACCGCGGGGCAGTACTTC
NA,large,TRBV29-1,TRBJ1-2,CSVEGQPYGYTF,TGCAGCGTTGAAGGACAGCCTTATGGCTACACCTTC
NA,few,TRBV11-3,TRBJ1-6,CASSPASYNSPLHF,TGTGCCAGCAGCCCGGCCTCCTATAATTCACCCCTCCACTTT
TRBD1,NA,TRBV5-1,TRBJ2-1,CASSPGTGAGEQFF,TGCGCCAGCAGCCCCGGGACAGGGGCCGGTGAGCAGTTCTTC
TRBD1,NA,TRBV11-3,TRBJ2-7,CASSFATGVSSYEQYF,TGTGCCAGCAGCTTCGCGACAGGGGTGAGCTCCTACGAGCAGTACTTC
NA,few,TRBV19,TRBJ1-1,CASSAPAGGLNTEAFF,TGTGCCAGTAGTGCCCCAGCCGGTGGATTGAACACTGAAGCTTTCTTT
NA,NA,TRBV10-1,TRBJ2-2,CASSRTANTGELFF,TGCGCCAGCAGTCGGACAGCGAACACCGGGGAGCTGTTTTTT
TRBD2,NA,TRBV11-3,TRBJ2-1,CASSSAGGVSYNEQFF,TGTGCCAGCAGCTCTGCGGGAGGAGTATCCTACAATGAGCAGTTCTTC
TRBD1,NA,TRBV25-1,TRBJ2-5,CASSESWSGGRETQYF,TGTGCCAGCAGTGAATCTTGGTCAGGGGGCCGAGAGACCCAGTACTTC
TRBD1,few,TRBV10-3,TRBJ1-5,CAISGGTGGEGSNQPQHF,TGTGCCATCAGTGGCGGGACAGGGGGCGAGGGTAGCAATCAGCCCCAGCATTTT
TRBD1,NA,TRBV18,TRBJ2-2,CASSQDPGQGAGELFF,TGTGCCAGCTCACAAGATCCGGGACAGGGGGCCGGGGAGCTGTTTTTT
TRBD1,few,TRBV28,TRBJ1-2,CASSQDRANGYTF,TGTGCCAGCAGTCAGGACAGGGCAAATGGCTACACCTTC
NA,NA,TRBV28,TRBJ1-5,CASTSFESNQPQHF,TGTGCCAGCACCTCATTTGAGAGCAATCAGCCCCAGCATTTT
TRBD1,large,TRBV28,TRBJ2-7,CASSKGPGTASSYEQYF,TGTGCCAGCAGTAAAGGACCCGGGACAGCGAGCTCCTACGAGCAGTACTTC
NA,NA,TRBV7-8,TRBJ2-7,CASSSGWGNEQYF,TGTGCCAGCAGCTCAGGATGGGGCAACGAGCAGTACTTC
NA,few,TRBV6-8,TRBJ1-3,CASSYPGVSGNTIYF,TGTGCCAGCAGTTACCCCGGGGTCTCTGGAAACACCATATATTTT
TRBD1,NA,TRBV18,TRBJ1-4,CASSATGEGEKLFF,TGTGCCAGCTCGGCGACAGGGGAAGGTGAAAAACTGTTTTTT
NA,few,TRBV11-3,TRBJ1-4,CASSLWERGATNEKLFF,TGTGCCAGCAGCTTATGGGAGCGCGGGGCAACTAATGAAAAACTGTTTTTT
NA,NA,TRBV18,TRBJ2-5,CASSPQGWGETQYF,TGTGCCAGCTCACCACAAGGTTGGGGAGAGACCCAGTACTTC
TRBD2,NA,TRBV6-8,TRBJ2-7,CASSYSASGGNEQYF,TGTGCCAGCAGTTACTCGGCTAGCGGGGGAAACGAGCAGTACTTC
NA,few,TRBV6-4,TRBJ1-2,CASRVGDGYTF,TGTGCCAGCCGGGTAGGCGATGGCTACACCTTC
TRBD2,NA,TRBV30,TRBJ2-3,CAWSRVAGKGTQYF,TGTGCCTGGAGTCGAGTAGCGGGGAAGGGTACGCAGTATTTT
NA,few,TRBV14,TRBJ2-3,CASSRAASTDTQYF,TGTGCCAGCAGCCGAGCAGCAAGCACAGATACGCAGTATTTT
TRBD1,few,TRBV11-3,TRBJ2-2,CASSFTFGTGVLNTGELFF,TGTGCCAGCAGCTTCACCTTCGGGACAGGGGTTTTGAACACCGGGGAGCTGTTTTTT
TRBD2,few,TRBV9,TRBJ2-7,CASSTPGLDHEQYF,TGTGCCAGCAGCACCCCGGGACTAGACCACGAGCAGTACTTC
TRBD1,NA,TRBV28,TRBJ1-1,CASSERQGDTEAFF,TGTGCCAGCAGTGAGCGACAGGGCGACACTGAAGCTTTCTTT
TRBD2,NA,TRBV9,TRBJ2-7,CASTPRGGESSYEQYF,TGTGCCAGCACCCCAAGGGGAGGGGAGTCTTCCTACGAGCAGTACTTC
TRBD1,few,TRBV6-8,TRBJ1-1,CAISATGANTEAFF,TGTGCCATCAGTGCCACAGGGGCGAACACTGAAGCTTTCTTT
TRBD1,few,TRBV11-3,TRBJ1-6,CASSFGTGNSPLHF,TGTGCCAGCAGCTTTGGGACAGGGAATTCACCCCTCCACTTT
NA,NA,TRBV9,TRBJ2-2,CASSGSGVPGELFF,TGTGCCAGCAGCGGGTCAGGGGTTCCCGGGGAGCTGTTTTTT
NA,NA,TRBV9,TRBJ1-4,CASSALTGIYEKLFF,TGTGCCAGCAGCGCCTTAACAGGGATATATGAAAAACTGTTTTTT
NA,NA,TRBV28,TRBJ2-3,CASSQPPLTDTQYF,TGTGCCAGCAGCCAACCGCCTCTCACAGATACGCAGTATTTT
NA,NA,TRBV29-1,TRBJ2-3,CSVFRQLEHSDTQYF,TGCAGCGTCTTCCGACAGCTAGAACACTCAGATACGCAGTATTTT
TRBD1,few,TRBV15,TRBJ1-5,CATSREKGAFQPQHF,TGTGCCACCAGCAGAGAGAAGGGGGCTTTTCAGCCCCAGCATTTT
NA,NA,TRBV28,TRBJ2-7,CASSGDFYEQYF,TGTGCCAGCAGTGGGGACTTCTACGAGCAGTACTTC
NA,few,TRBV11-3,TRBJ2-1,CASSLTSGPHNEQFF,TGTGCCAGCAGCTTAACCAGCGGGCCCCACAATGAGCAGTTCTTC
NA,few,TRBV11-3,TRBJ2-6,CASSPRTGANVLTF,TGTGCCAGCAGCCCAAGGACTGGGGCCAACGTCCTGACTTTC
NA,NA,TRBV29-1,TRBJ2-2,CSVEDPYHDRYTGELFF,TGCAGCGTTGAAGATCCCTACCACGACAGGTACACCGGGGAGCTGTTTTTT
NA,NA,TRBV19,TRBJ1-5,CASRDSNQPQHF,TGTGCCAGCCGGGATTCCAATCAGCCCCAGCATTTT
NA,NA,TRBV5-1,TRBJ1-3,CASSQINPGDTIYF,TGCGCCAGCAGCCAGATTAATCCGGGTGACACCATATATTTT
NA,NA,TRBV28,TRBJ1-4,CASSLYQGRKLFF,TGTGCCAGCAGTTTATATCAGGGCCGAAAACTGTTTTTT
TRBD1,NA,TRBV19,TRBJ2-7,CASMKQGPGPNEQYF,TGTGCCAGTATGAAACAGGGGCCAGGCCCTAACGAGCAGTACTTC
NA,few,TRBV6-8,TRBJ1-3,CASRVGHRDAYSGNTIYF,TGTGCCAGCAGAGTTGGACACCGAGACGCATACTCTGGAAACACCATATATTTT
TRBD1,once,TRBV19,TRBJ1-5,CASSIGGQVVRGQPQHF,TGTGCCAGTAGTATAGGGGGACAGGTGGTGCGGGGGCAGCCCCAGCATTTT
NA,few,TRBV11-3,TRBJ1-6,CASSLIRVSENSPLHF,TGTGCCAGCAGCTTAATCAGGGTCTCTGAGAATTCACCCCTCCACTTT
NA,NA,TRBV11-3,TRBJ1-5,CASSLSRGSQPQHF,TGTGCCAGCAGCTTATCCAGGGGTTCTCAGCCCCAGCATTTT
NA,NA,TRBV11-3,TRBJ2-3,CASSSQQGSITDTQYF,TGTGCCAGCAGCTCTCAACAGGGATCTATCACAGATACGCAGTATTTT
TRBD1,few,TRBV28,TRBJ1-4,CASSSAGQGAEKLFF,TGTGCCAGCAGTTCCGCCGGACAGGGGGCTGAAAAACTGTTTTTT
TRBD1,medium-sized,TRBV11-3,TRBJ1-1,CASSSRDRGVLNTEAFF,TGTGCCAGCAGCTCCCGGGACAGGGGGGTTTTGAACACTGAAGCTTTCTTT
TRBD2,NA,TRBV11-3,TRBJ2-2,CASSTGGTNTGELFF,TGTGCCAGCAGCACGGGGGGGACGAACACCGGGGAGCTGTTTTTT
NA,NA,TRBV5-1,TRBJ2-6,CASSPDSPSGANVLTF,TGCGCCAGCAGCCCGGACAGCCCCTCTGGGGCCAACGTCCTGACTTTC
TRBD1,NA,TRBV29-1,TRBJ1-4,CSVEAMGDRGTNEKLFF,TGCAGCGTTGAAGCAATGGGCGACAGGGGAACTAATGAAAAACTGTTTTTT
NA,once,TRBV18,TRBJ2-5,CASSPSGGLRSWETQYF,TGTGCCAGCTCACCGTCCGGCGGGCTCCGGAGCTGGGAGACCCAGTACTTC
NA,few,TRBV6-8,TRBJ2-7,CASSSTADSSYEQYF,TGTGCCAGCAGTAGCACCGCCGACAGTTCCTACGAGCAGTACTTC
NA,few,TRBV11-3,TRBJ2-7,CASSPGGEGSYEQYF,TGTGCCAGCAGCCCCGGAGGGGAAGGGTCCTACGAGCAGTACTTC
NA,few,TRBV11-3,TRBJ2-3,CASSPGLATDTQYF,TGTGCCAGCAGTCCGGGCCTAGCCACAGATACGCAGTATTTT
NA,NA,TRBV28,TRBJ2-1,CASRGWGQRREQFF,TGTGCCAGCAGGGGATGGGGTCAGCGGCGTGAGCAGTTCTTC